The present T cell receptor (beta chain) was sequenced within a study of OX40 agonist ivuxolimab in advanced cancers. General notes on the study: Ivuxolimab, which targeted the costimulatory receptor OX40 (CD134), was an agonistic, fully human IgG2 monoclonal antibody. Intravenous ivuxolimab was administered to patients every 2 weeks at six dose levels: 0.01, 0.1, 0.3, 1.5, 3 and 10 mg/kg. Of the approximately 50 dose-escalation patients, hepatocellular carcinoma was present in some 19, melanoma in around 15, renal cell carcinoma in 9 and head and neck cancer in 9. The dose-escalation cohort was about 86% male with a mean age of approximately 60 years, ranging from about 20 to 80. Patients were allowed to have had prior anti-PD-1, anti-PD-L1 or anti-CTLA-4 therapy, and approximately 40% of the dose-escalation patients had been treated with checkpoint inhibitors. Three dose-escalation patients achieved partial responses, one with hepatocellular carcinoma and two with cutaneous melanoma. Peripheral TCRbeta sequencing was intended to test whether TCR sequence diversity was altered and clonal T-cell expansion was caused by ivuxolimab. The paper describes the monotherapy dose-escalation part (N of about 52 patients) of the phase I trial of ivuxolimab. What the work shows at the level of the full study, not this receptor alone: The antigen specificity of the clonally expanded peripheral T cells was not determined. Low levels of normalized T-cell clonal expansion were also shown by some nonresponding patients. After ivuxolimab, expanded clones were on average more numerous among CD8+ T cells than among CD4+ T cells. Clonal expansion of both CD4+ and CD8+ blood T cells was observed from baseline to week 6 at doses 0.1 to 3.0 mg/kg. In the 0.1-3.0 mg/kg groups, partial responders were among the patients with the lowest normalized peripheral clonal expansion, particularly in CD8+ T cells.

To sequence the TCRbeta CDR3 region, genomic DNA was isolated from the sorted cells. TCRbeta CDR3 regions were sequenced using the immunoSEQ Assay. Drawn from immuneACCESS, this table holds only the in-frame rearrangements with V and J called that TCRdb kept. Clones are partly lost; checked studies trace under half to an unresolved V gene and leave the rest unexplained. Counted in this sample were around 74,000 clones; less than 95% of them appeared once. The top ten constitute roughly 9.6% of the sample. The trial excluded patients who had a history of autoimmune disease or who were on systemic immunosuppression. In every dose cohort, peripheral blood was drawn for TCR sequencing at baseline, cycle 4 day 1, and cycle 7 day 1. The samples were taken from a phase I, first-in-human, multicenter, open-label dose-escalation trial of ivuxolimab. Adults with locally advanced or metastatic head and neck squamous cell, hepatocellular, melanoma or renal cell carcinoma were enrolled in the trial. CD4+ and CD8+ T cells were sorted separately from peripheral blood before TCR sequencing.

CDR1 and CDR2 were assigned from the germline V gene as WSHSY and SAAADI. Including cysteine and phenylalanine, the CDR3 has 17 amino acids. CDR3 DNA is the only sequence kept; it has 51 bases, read in frame from the first base. The V end gives up 5 bases and the J end 7 bases, leaving 13 bases in the junction not matched to a gene. This clone appeared once. The antigen it binds to is not known. No base quality information exists; no much larger clone differs at one position. The V and J segments used are TRBV10-2 and TRBJ2-2, with TRBD1 identical over 10 junction bases. This TCR was recovered from an adult with an advanced solid tumor such as melanoma, head and neck, liver or kidney cancer. Material: CD4+ or CD8+ T cells sorted from blood, obtained in a trial of the OX40 agonist ivuxolimab. The CDR3 protein is CASSFKSGTGADGELFF. The bases read TGCGCCAGCAGTTTTAAATCCGGGACAGGGGCGGACGGGGAGCTGTTTTTT.